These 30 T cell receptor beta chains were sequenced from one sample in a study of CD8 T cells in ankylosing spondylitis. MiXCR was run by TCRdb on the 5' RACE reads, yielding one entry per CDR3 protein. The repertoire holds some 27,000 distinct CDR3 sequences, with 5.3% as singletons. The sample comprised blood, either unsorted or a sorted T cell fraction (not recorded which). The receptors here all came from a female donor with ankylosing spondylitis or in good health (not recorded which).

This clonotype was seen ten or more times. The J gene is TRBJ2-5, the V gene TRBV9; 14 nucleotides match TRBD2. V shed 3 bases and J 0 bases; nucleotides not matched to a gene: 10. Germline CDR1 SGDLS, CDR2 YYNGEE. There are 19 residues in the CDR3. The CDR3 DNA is TGTGCCAGCAGCGAGGGGACTAGCGGGGGATCCCTTTACCAAGAGACCCAGTACTTC. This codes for CASSEGTSGGSLYQETQYF.

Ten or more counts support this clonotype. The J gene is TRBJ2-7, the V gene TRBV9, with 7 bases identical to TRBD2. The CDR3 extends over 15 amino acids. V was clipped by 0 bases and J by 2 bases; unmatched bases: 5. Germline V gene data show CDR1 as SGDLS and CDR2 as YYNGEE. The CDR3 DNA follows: TGTGCCAGCAGCGTAGGGGTGGGGGGGACCTACGAGCAGTACTTC. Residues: CASSVGVGGTYEQYF.

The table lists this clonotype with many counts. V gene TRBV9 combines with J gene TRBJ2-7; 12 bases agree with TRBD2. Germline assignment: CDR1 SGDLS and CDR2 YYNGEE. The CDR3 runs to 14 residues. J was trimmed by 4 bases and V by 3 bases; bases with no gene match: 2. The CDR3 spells CASSASGRVYEQYF. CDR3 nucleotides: TGTGCCAGCAGCGCTAGCGGGAGGGTGTACGAGCAGTACTTC.

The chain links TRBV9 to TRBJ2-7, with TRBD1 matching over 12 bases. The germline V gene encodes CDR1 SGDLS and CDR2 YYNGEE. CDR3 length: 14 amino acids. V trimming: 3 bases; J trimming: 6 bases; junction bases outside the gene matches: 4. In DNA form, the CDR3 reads TGTGCCAGCAGCGAGGGACAGGGGGCGATCGAGCAGTACTTC. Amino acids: CASSEGQGAIEQYF.

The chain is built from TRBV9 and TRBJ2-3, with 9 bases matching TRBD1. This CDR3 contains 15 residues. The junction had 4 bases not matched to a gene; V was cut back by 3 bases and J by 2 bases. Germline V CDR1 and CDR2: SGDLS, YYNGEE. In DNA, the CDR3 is TGTGCCAGCAGCGCCGGGACAGGGATCACAGATACGCAGTATTTT. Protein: CASSAGTGITDTQYF.

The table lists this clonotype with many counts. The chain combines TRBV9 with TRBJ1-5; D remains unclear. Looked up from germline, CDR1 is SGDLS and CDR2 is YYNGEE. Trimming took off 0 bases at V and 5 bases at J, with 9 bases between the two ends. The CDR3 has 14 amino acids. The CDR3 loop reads CASSVGADYQPQHF. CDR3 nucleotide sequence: TGTGCCAGCAGCGTAGGGGCAGACTATCAGCCCCAGCATTTT.

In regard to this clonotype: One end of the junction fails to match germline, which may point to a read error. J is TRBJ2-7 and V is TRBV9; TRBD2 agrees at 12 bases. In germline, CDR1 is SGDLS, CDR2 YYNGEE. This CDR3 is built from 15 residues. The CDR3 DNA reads TGTGCCAGCAGCACACTAGCGGGGGGCTTCGGCGAGCAGTCCTTC. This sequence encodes CASSTLAGGFGEQSF. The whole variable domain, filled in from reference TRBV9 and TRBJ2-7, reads DSGVTQTPKHLITATGQRVTLRCSPRSGDLSVYWYQQSLDQGLQFLIQYYNGEERAKGNILERFSAQQFPDLHSELNLSSLELGDSALYFCASSTLAGGFGEQSFGPGTRLTVT.

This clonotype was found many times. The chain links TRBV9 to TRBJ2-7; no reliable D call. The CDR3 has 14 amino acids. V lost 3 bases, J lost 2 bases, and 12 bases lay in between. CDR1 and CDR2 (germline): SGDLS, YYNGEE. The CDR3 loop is CASSADSRTYEQYF. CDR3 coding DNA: TGTGCCAGCAGCGCCGACTCTAGAACCTACGAGCAGTACTTC.

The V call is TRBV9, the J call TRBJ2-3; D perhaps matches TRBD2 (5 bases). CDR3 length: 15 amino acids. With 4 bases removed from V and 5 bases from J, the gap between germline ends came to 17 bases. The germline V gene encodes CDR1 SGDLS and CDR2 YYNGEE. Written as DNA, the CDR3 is TGTGCCAGCAGCCCCAATTGGGAGATTGGAGATACGCAGTATTTT. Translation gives CASSPNWEIGDTQYF.

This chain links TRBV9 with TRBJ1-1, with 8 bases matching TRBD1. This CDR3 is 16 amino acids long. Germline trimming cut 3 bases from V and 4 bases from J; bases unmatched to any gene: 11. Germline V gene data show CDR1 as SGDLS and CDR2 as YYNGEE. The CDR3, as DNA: TGTGCCAGCAGCGCGCGCCCTCAGGGGGCGGGCACTGAAGCTTTCTTT. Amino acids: CASSARPQGAGTEAFF.

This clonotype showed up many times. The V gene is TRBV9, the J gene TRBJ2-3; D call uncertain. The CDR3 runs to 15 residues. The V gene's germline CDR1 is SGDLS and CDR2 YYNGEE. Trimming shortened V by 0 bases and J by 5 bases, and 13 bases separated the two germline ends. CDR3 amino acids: CASSVDPYDRDTQYF. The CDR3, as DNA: TGTGCCAGCAGCGTAGACCCGTACGACCGAGATACGCAGTATTTT.

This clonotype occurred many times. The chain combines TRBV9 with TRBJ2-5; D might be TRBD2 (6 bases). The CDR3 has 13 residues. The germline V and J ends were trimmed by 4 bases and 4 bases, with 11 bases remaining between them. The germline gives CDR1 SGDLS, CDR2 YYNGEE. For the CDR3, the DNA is TGTGCCAGCAGCCACCGGGGAGGAGAGACCCAGTACTTC. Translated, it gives CASSHRGGETQYF.

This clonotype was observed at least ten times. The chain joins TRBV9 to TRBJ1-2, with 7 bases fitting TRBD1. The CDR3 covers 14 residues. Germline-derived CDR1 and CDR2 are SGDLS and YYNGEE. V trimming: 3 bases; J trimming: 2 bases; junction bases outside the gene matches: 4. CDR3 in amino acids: CASSARDRNYGYTF. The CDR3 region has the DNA TGTGCCAGCAGCGCCCGGGACAGAAACTATGGCTACACCTTC.

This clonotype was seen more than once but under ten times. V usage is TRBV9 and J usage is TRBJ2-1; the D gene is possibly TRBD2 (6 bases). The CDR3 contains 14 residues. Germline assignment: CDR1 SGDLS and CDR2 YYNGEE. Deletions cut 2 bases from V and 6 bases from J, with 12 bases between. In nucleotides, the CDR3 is TGTGCCAGCAGCGTCGTACTAGCATCCAATGAGCAGTTCTTC. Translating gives CASSVVLASNEQFF. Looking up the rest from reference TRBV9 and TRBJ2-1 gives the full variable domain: DSGVTQTPKHLITATGQRVTLRCSPRSGDLSVYWYQQSLDQGLQFLIQYYNGEERAKGNILERFSAQQFPDLHSELNLSSLELGDSALYFCASSVVLASNEQFFGPGTRLTVL.

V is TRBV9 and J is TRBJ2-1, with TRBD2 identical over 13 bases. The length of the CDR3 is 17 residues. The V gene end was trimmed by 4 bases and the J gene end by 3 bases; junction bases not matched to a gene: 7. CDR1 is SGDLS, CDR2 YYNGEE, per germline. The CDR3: CASSPRLAGGVYNEQFF. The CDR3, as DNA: TGTGCCAGCAGCCCACGACTAGCGGGGGGCGTCTACAATGAGCAGTTCTTC.

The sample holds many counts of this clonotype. The CDR3 protein is CASSPGQGVYGYTF. The CDR3 bases are TGTGCCAGCAGCCCAGGACAGGGGGTCTATGGCTACACCTTC. This rearrangement joins TRBV9 to TRBJ1-2; 10 bases match TRBD1. The CDR3 has 14 amino acids. The V and J ends lost 4 bases and 4 bases, in that order; junction bases with no gene match: 4. Germline lookup yields CDR1 SGDLS and CDR2 YYNGEE.

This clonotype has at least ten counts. The chain's CDR3 is CASSVAPVMNSPLHF. The DNA of the CDR3 is TGTGCCAGCAGCGTAGCTCCGGTGATGAATTCACCCCTCCACTTT. The gene calls are TRBV9 and TRBJ1-6; the D is unclear. Trimming removed 0 bases from V and 7 bases from J, with 11 bases in between. CDR3 length: 15 residues. Germline CDR1 and CDR2: SGDLS and YYNGEE.

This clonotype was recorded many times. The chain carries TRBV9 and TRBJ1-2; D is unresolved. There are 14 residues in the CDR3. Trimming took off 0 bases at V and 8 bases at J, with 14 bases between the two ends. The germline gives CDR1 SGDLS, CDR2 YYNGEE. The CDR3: CASSVGQEPMGYTF. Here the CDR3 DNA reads TGTGCCAGCAGCGTAGGCCAGGAACCTATGGGCTACACCTTC.

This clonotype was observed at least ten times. The CDR3 loop is CASSNSAGGLGSTQYF. Written as DNA, the CDR3 is TGTGCCAGCAGCAATTCAGCAGGGGGCCTAGGAAGTACGCAGTATTTT. The V and J genes are TRBV9 and TRBJ2-3; 8 bases map to TRBD1. This CDR3 has 16 amino acids. With V trimmed by 4 bases and J by 8 bases, 15 bases remained unmatched. Germline lookup yields CDR1 SGDLS and CDR2 YYNGEE.

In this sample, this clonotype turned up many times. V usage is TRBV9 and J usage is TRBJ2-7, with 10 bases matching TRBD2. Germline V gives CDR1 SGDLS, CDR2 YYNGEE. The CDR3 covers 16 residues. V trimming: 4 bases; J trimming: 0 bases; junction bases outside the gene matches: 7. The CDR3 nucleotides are TGTGCCAGCAGCATGCGGTCTAGCGGGAGCTCCTACGAGCAGTACTTC. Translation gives CASSMRSSGSSYEQYF.

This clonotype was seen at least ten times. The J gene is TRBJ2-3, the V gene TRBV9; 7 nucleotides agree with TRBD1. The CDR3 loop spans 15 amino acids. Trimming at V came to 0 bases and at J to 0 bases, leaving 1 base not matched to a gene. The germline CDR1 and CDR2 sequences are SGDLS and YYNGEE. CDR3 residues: CASSVGQGSTDTQYF. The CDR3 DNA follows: TGTGCCAGCAGCGTAGGACAGGGAAGCACAGATACGCAGTATTTT. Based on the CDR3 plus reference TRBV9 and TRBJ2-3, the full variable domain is DSGVTQTPKHLITATGQRVTLRCSPRSGDLSVYWYQQSLDQGLQFLIQYYNGEERAKGNILERFSAQQFPDLHSELNLSSLELGDSALYFCASSVGQGSTDTQYFGPGTRLTVL.

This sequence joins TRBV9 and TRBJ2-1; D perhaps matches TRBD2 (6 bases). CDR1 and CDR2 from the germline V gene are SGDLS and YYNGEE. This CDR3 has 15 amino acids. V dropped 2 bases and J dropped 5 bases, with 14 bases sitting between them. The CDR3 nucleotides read TGTGCCAGCAGCGTGTCGCCGGGGGTACACAATGAGCAGTTCTTC. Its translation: CASSVSPGVHNEQFF.

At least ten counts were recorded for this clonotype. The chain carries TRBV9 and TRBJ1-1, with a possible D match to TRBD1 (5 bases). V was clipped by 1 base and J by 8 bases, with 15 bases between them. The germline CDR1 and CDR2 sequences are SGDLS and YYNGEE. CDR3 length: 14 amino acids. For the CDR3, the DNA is TGTGCCAGCAGCGTATCGGTCAGGGTAAGCGAAGCTTTCTTT. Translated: CASSVSVRVSEAFF.

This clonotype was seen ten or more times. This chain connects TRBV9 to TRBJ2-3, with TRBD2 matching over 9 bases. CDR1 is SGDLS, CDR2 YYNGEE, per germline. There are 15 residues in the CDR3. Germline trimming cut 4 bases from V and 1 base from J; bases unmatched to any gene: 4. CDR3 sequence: CASSMRLAGTDTQYF. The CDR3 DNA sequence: TGTGCCAGCAGCATGAGACTAGCGGGCACAGATACGCAGTATTTT.

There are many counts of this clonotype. The CDR3 sequence is CASSVLAGGWNEQFF. The CDR3 region has the DNA TGTGCCAGCAGCGTCCTAGCGGGGGGTTGGAATGAGCAGTTCTTC. V gene TRBV9 combines with J gene TRBJ2-1; 11 nucleotides line up with TRBD2. The CDR3 extends over 15 amino acids. J lost 7 bases, V lost 2 bases, and 5 bases had no gene match. CDR1 is SGDLS and CDR2 is YYNGEE in the germline V gene.

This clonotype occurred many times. The CDR3 protein is CASSVGDRDGSPLHF. The CDR3, as DNA: TGTGCCAGCAGCGTAGGGGACAGGGATGGGTCACCCCTCCACTTT. V and J are TRBV9 and TRBJ1-6; 9 nucleotides align to TRBD1. Losses at the gene ends were 0 bases for V and 10 bases for J; bases not matched to a gene: 5. The CDR3 consists of 15 residues. The V gene's germline CDR1 is SGDLS and CDR2 YYNGEE.

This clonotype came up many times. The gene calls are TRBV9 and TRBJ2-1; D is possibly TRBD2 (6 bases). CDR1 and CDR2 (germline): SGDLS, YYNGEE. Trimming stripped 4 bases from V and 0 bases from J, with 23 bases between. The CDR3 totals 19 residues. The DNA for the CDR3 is TGTGCCAGCAGCACCGCGGGGAGCGGGCGCTCTTTCTCCTACAATGAGCAGTTCTTC. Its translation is CASSTAGSGRSFSYNEQFF.

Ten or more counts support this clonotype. This CDR3 reads CASSKQGSSYNEQFF. CDR3 bases: TGTGCCAGCAGCAAACAGGGGAGCTCCTACAATGAGCAGTTCTTC. The chain is built from TRBV9 and TRBJ2-1, with 7 bases lining up with TRBD1. CDR3 length: 15 residues. The V segment lost 4 bases and the J segment 0 bases; nucleotides outside the gene matches: 4. In germline, CDR1 is SGDLS, CDR2 YYNGEE.

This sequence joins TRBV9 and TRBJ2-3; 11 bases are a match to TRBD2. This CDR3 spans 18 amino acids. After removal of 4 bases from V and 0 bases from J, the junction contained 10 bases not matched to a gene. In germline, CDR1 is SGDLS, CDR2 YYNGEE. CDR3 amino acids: CASSSGSSGGASTDTQYF. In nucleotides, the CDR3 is TGTGCCAGCAGCTCAGGGAGTAGCGGGGGGGCCAGCACAGATACGCAGTATTTT.

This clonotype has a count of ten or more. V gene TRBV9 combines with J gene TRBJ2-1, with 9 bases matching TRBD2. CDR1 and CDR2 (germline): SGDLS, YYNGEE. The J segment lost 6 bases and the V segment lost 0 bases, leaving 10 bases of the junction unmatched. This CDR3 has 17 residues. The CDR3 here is CASSVGRGGRALNEQFF. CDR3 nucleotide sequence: TGTGCCAGCAGCGTAGGGCGGGGCGGGAGGGCACTCAATGAGCAGTTCTTC.